This is a list of T cell receptor beta chains from one sample in a study of shared clonotypes between healthy human individuals. The data were produced by immunoSEQ multiplex PCR, yet TCRdb's version contains in-frame clones alone and is incomplete. The sample holds 850,000 to 1,100,000 clones, approximately 77% seen once. Sequences were obtained from memory CD4+ T cells from PBMCs. The receptors shown here come from a man between 18 and 29 years old in good health. Some clones in this sample may be carry-over from other donors' samples. Both conserved end residues are part of each CDR3. A D gene is named only where the DNA matches it firmly. The listing skips clone size in some rows; elsewhere it reads once, few, many or a size class.

D: .; V: TRBV19; J: TRBJ2-1; size: .; DNA: TGTGCCAGTAGTGCCTTTCATCGGGGGGAGCAGTTCTTC; CDR3: CASSAFHRGEQFF
D: .; V: TRBV5-4; J: TRBJ2-5; size: .; DNA: TGTGCCAGCAGCACGGGACTTCAGGAGACCCAGTACTTC; CDR3: CASSTGLQETQYF
D: .; V: TRBV6-1; J: TRBJ2-1; size: few; DNA: TGTGCCAGCAGTGAAAGGGCGGGGCAGAAGTTCTTC; CDR3: CASSERAGQKFF
D: .; V: TRBV6-5; J: TRBJ2-3; size: .; DNA: TGTGCAAGCCAGGCGGGACTCACAGATACGCAGTATTTT; CDR3: CASQAGLTDTQYF
D: TRBD2; V: TRBV6-5; J: TRBJ2-1; size: .; DNA: TGTGCCAGCAGACTTGGGGCTAGCGGGAGTCATGAGCAGTTCTTC; CDR3: CASRLGASGSHEQFF
D: TRBD2; V: TRBV4-3; J: TRBJ2-1; size: .; DNA: TGCGCCAGCAGCCACCGCACGTGGGGCGGGAGGGGCCTCTACAATGAGCAGTTCTTC; CDR3: CASSHRTWGGRGLYNEQFF
D: .; V: TRBV4-3; J: TRBJ1-5; size: .; DNA: TGCGCCAGCAGCCAAGCGTTGTCCGGGCCCAGCAATCAGCCCCAGCATTTT; CDR3: CASSQALSGPSNQPQHF
D: TRBD2; V: TRBV7-2; J: TRBJ2-7; size: .; DNA: TGTGCCAGCAGCTTAGAGGGACTAGCGGGGGTAACTGGTGAGCAGTACTTC; CDR3: CASSLEGLAGVTGEQYF
D: .; V: TRBV2; J: TRBJ2-1; size: .; DNA: TGTGCCAGCAGTGGCGGGACTGGGATCAATGAGCAGTTCTTC; CDR3: CASSGGTGINEQFF
D: .; V: TRBV18; J: TRBJ2-2; size: once; DNA: TGTGCCAGCTCACCACGAGCTAGCGTGAACACCGGGGAGCTGTTTTTT; CDR3: CASSPRASVNTGELFF
D: TRBD1; V: TRBV18; J: TRBJ2-7; size: .; DNA: TGTGCCAGCTCACCCGGACAGGGTAACGAGCAGTACTTC; CDR3: CASSPGQGNEQYF
D: .; V: TRBV27; J: TRBJ2-3; size: .; DNA: TGTGCCAGCAGTTCGCGCACAGATACGCAGTATTTT; CDR3: CASSSRTDTQYF
D: TRBD2; V: TRBV2; J: TRBJ2-1; size: .; DNA: TGTGCCAGCAGGGCGACTAGCGCGACCTCCCGAAACAATGAGCAGTTCTTC; CDR3: CASRATSATSRNNEQFF
D: .; V: TRBV6-6; J: TRBJ1-3; size: once; DNA: TGTGCCAGCAGAACAAACCGGGTCTCTGGAAACACCATATATTTT; CDR3: CASRTNRVSGNTIYF
D: .; V: TRBV5-6; J: TRBJ2-3; size: .; DNA: TGTGCCAGCAGCTTGGACGCTGGCCGCACAGATACGCAGTATTTT; CDR3: CASSLDAGRTDTQYF
D: TRBD1; V: TRBV5-6; J: TRBJ1-2; size: .; DNA: TGTGCCAGCAGCTTCGGTCAGGGGGCTGGAGGCTACACCTTC; CDR3: CASSFGQGAGGYTF
D: TRBD1; V: TRBV5-1; J: TRBJ2-7; size: once; DNA: TGCGCCAGCAGCCGTCGGATTCCGGGACAGGGTATGGGCGAGCAGTACTTC; CDR3: CASSRRIPGQGMGEQYF
D: .; V: TRBV10-2; J: TRBJ2-7; size: .; DNA: TGCGCCAGCAAACGACAGGGAGGGACCTACGAGCAGTACTTC; CDR3: CASKRQGGTYEQYF
D: .; V: TRBV5-1; J: TRBJ2-7; size: few; DNA: TGCGCCAGCAGCTTCGGACCGACAAGCTCCTACGAGCAGTACTTC; CDR3: CASSFGPTSSYEQYF
D: .; V: TRBV11-3; J: TRBJ2-1; size: .; DNA: TGTGCCAGCAGCTTAGTCAGCGGAGGCTACAATGAGCAGTTCTTC; CDR3: CASSLVSGGYNEQFF
D: .; V: TRBV4-2; J: TRBJ2-3; size: .; DNA: TGTGCCAGCAGCCAAGATCCCAGGGGGGGCACAGATACGCAGTATTTT; CDR3: CASSQDPRGGTDTQYF
D: .; V: TRBV19; J: TRBJ2-6; size: .; DNA: TGTGCCAGTATGGGGCAGACCTCTGGGGCCAACGTCCTGACTTTC; CDR3: CASMGQTSGANVLTF
D: .; V: TRBV6-5; J: TRBJ2-5; size: .; DNA: TGTGCCAGCAAAGACAGCGGCAATCAAGAGACCCAGTACTTC; CDR3: CASKDSGNQETQYF
D: .; V: TRBV11-1; J: TRBJ2-7; size: .; DNA: TGTGCCAGCAGCGCCCGCCAGTCCACCTACGAGCAGTACTTC; CDR3: CASSARQSTYEQYF
D: .; V: TRBV28; J: TRBJ2-3; size: .; DNA: TGTGCCAGCAGTTCGGACCCAGATACGCAGTATTTT; CDR3: CASSSDPDTQYF
D: .; V: TRBV5-1; J: TRBJ1-4; size: once; DNA: TGCGCCAGTCAAGAACAGGGCACAACTAATGAAAAACTGTTTTTT; CDR3: CASQEQGTTNEKLFF
D: TRBD1; V: TRBV2; J: TRBJ1-2; size: .; DNA: TGTGCCAGCACCGGACAGGGGGCTAACTATGGCTACACCTTC; CDR3: CASTGQGANYGYTF
D: TRBD2; V: TRBV14; J: TRBJ2-1; size: .; DNA: TGTGCCAGCAGCCAAGGACTAGCGGGAGCAGGGAATGAGCAGTTCTTC; CDR3: CASSQGLAGAGNEQFF
D: TRBD2; V: TRBV28; J: TRBJ2-3; size: .; DNA: TGTGCCAGCATCGCTAGCGGGAGTCTTTATACGCAGTATTTT; CDR3: CASIASGSLYTQYF